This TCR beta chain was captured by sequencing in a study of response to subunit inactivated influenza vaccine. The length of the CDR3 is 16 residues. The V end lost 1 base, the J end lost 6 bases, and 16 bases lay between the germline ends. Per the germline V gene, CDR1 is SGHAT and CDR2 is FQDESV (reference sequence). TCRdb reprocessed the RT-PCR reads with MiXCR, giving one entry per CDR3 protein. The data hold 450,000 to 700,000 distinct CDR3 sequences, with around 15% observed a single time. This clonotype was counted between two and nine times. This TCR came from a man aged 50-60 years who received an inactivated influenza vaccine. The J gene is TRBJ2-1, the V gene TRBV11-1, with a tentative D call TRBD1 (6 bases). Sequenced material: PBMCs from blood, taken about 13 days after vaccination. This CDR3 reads CASSLGQGTRFNEQFF. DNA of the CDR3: TGTGCCAGCAGCTTAGGGCAGGGGACAAGGTTCAATGAGCAGTTCTTC.